This is a list of T cell receptor beta chains from one sample in a study of beta chain features in type 1 diabetes. Clones were sequenced by immunoSEQ multiplex PCR, and TCRdb holds only the in-frame ones, with some missing. In the table there are under 300,000 clones, approximately 16% of which are singletons. Material for sequencing was naive CD4+ T cells from blood. Receptor source: a young man with type 1 diabetes. Both conserved end residues are part of each CDR3. The D gene is left open where the match is weak. Where a row states a size, it is once, few, many or the class of an expanded clone; other rows omit it.

d_call,j_call,clone_size,v_call,cdr3_aa,cdr3_nt
-,TRBJ2-3,-,TRBV10-3,CAISEWFGTEESDTQYF,TGTGCCATCAGTGAGTGGTTCGGGACGGAAGAGTCAGATACGCAGTATTTT
-,TRBJ2-1,-,TRBV11-1,CASSLAGTAYNEQFF,TGTGCCAGCAGCTTAGCAGGGACGGCCTACAATGAGCAGTTCTTC
-,TRBJ1-5,once,TRBV23-1,CASSHKDSLLGDSNQPQHF,TGCGCCAGCAGTCACAAGGACAGTCTTCTGGGAGATAGCAATCAGCCCCAGCATTTT
-,TRBJ2-7,few,TRBV7-2,CASSPAVPVEQYF,TGTGCCAGCAGCCCGGCCGTCCCCGTCGAGCAGTACTTC
TRBD1,TRBJ2-5,few,TRBV10-3,CAISTYGTAQETQYF,TGTGCCATCAGTACGTACGGGACAGCACAAGAGACCCAGTACTTC
-,TRBJ2-1,few,TRBV5-1,CASSSSAGVGQGRSEQFF,TGCGCCAGCAGCTCATCCGCCGGGGTAGGGCAGGGACGGAGTGAGCAGTTCTTC
-,TRBJ2-5,-,TRBV6-5,CASSSPGLVETQYF,TGTGCCAGCAGTTCTCCGGGCCTAGTGGAGACCCAGTACTTC
TRBD1,TRBJ1-1,few,TRBV29-1,CSGDRGRNTEAFF,TGCAGCGGCGACAGGGGGCGGAACACTGAAGCTTTCTTT
-,TRBJ2-3,-,TRBV14,CASSPLVASTDTQYF,TGTGCCAGCAGCCCACTGGTCGCCTCCACAGATACGCAGTATTTT
-,TRBJ1-1,few,TRBV4-1,CASSQDSSRAFF,TGCGCCAGCAGCCAAGATAGCAGTAGGGCTTTCTTT
-,TRBJ2-6,few,TRBV6-1,CASKGTIPGANVLTF,TGTGCCAGTAAGGGGACAATTCCCGGGGCCAACGTCCTGACTTTC
-,TRBJ2-2,-,TRBV7-2,CASSFPRSYTGELFF,TGTGCCAGCAGTTTTCCCCGGTCCTACACCGGGGAGCTGTTTTTT
TRBD2,TRBJ2-1,-,TRBV29-1,CSVRRLAGGDEQFF,TGCAGCGTCAGGAGACTAGCGGGAGGGGATGAGCAGTTCTTC
-,TRBJ1-1,-,TRBV7-9,CASSGARTEAFF,TGTGCCAGCAGCGGAGCGAGGACTGAAGCTTTCTTT
-,TRBJ2-5,-,TRBV30,CAWSKIGTQYF,TGTGCCTGGAGTAAAATAGGGACCCAGTACTTC
TRBD2,TRBJ2-3,-,TRBV30,CALTSVRDTQYF,TGTGCCTTGACTAGCGTGAGGGATACGCAGTATTTT
-,TRBJ2-3,few,TRBV29-1,CSVEALGTSFYTDTQYF,TGCAGCGTTGAAGCCCTCGGGACGTCCTTCTACACAGATACGCAGTATTTT
-,TRBJ2-4,-,TRBV28,CASSLTVGNIQYF,TGTGCCAGCAGTTTAACAGTCGGGAACATTCAGTACTTC
TRBD1,TRBJ2-7,-,TRBV28,CASSRRDRDSYEQYF,TGTGCCAGCAGTAGGCGGGACAGGGACTCCTACGAGCAGTACTTC
TRBD1,TRBJ2-5,-,TRBV14,CASSRTGPQYF,TGTGCCAGCAGCCGGACAGGGCCCCAGTACTTC
TRBD1,TRBJ2-1,few,TRBV7-7,CASSAGQVEIHEQFF,TGTGCTAGCAGTGCCGGACAGGTCGAGATACATGAGCAGTTCTTC
-,TRBJ2-5,few,TRBV4-3,CASSRLGGVETQYF,TGCGCCAGCAGCCGGCTAGGGGGAGTGGAGACCCAGTACTTC
-,TRBJ2-6,-,TRBV27,CASSFSISGANVLTF,TGTGCCAGCAGTTTCAGTATCTCTGGGGCCAACGTCCTGACTTTC
-,TRBJ2-2,few,TRBV15,CATSRERGVYGGELFF,TGTGCCACCAGCAGAGAACGCGGGGTCTATGGCGGGGAGCTGTTTTTT
-,TRBJ1-1,few,TRBV29-1,CSVPDNSNTEAFF,TGCAGCGTCCCCGACAATTCGAACACTGAAGCTTTCTTT
-,TRBJ2-7,-,TRBV25-1,CASSEFSGTYEQYF,TGTGCCAGCAGTGAATTTTCGGGAACCTACGAGCAGTACTTC
TRBD1,TRBJ2-5,few,TRBV7-9,CASSRDRGETQYF,TGTGCCAGCAGCCGGGACAGGGGAGAGACCCAGTACTTC
-,TRBJ2-1,once,TRBV20-1,CSAAYNEQFF,TGCAGTGCTGCCTACAATGAGCAGTTCTTC
-,TRBJ2-4,few,TRBV28,CASSLIRTAAIQYF,TGTGCCAGCAGTTTGATTCGGACGGCGGCTATTCAGTACTTC
-,TRBJ2-7,-,TRBV4-2,CASSQENYEQYF,TGTGCCAGCAGCCAAGAGAACTACGAGCAGTACTTC
-,TRBJ2-3,-,TRBV6-5,CASSSKTSTDTQYF,TGTGCCAGCAGTTCTAAAACTAGCACAGATACGCAGTATTTT
-,TRBJ2-1,-,TRBV15,CATSRAQNSIYNEQFF,TGTGCCACCAGCAGAGCACAAAACTCGATCTACAATGAGCAGTTCTTC
TRBD1,TRBJ2-3,-,TRBV25-1,CASSARQGSADTQYF,TGTGCCAGCAGTGCAAGACAGGGTAGCGCAGATACGCAGTATTTT
TRBD1,TRBJ1-1,few,TRBV6-5,CASRGTGAGTEAFF,TGTGCCAGCAGGGGGACAGGGGCTGGCACTGAAGCTTTCTTT
-,TRBJ2-5,-,TRBV4-1,CASSLDSVGQETQYF,TGCGCCAGCAGCCTCGACAGCGTAGGTCAAGAGACCCAGTACTTC
-,TRBJ1-2,few,TRBV7-9,CASSLARGGSSYTF,TGTGCCAGCAGCTTAGCGCGAGGCGGCAGTAGCTACACCTTC
-,TRBJ2-7,-,TRBV25-1,CASSAGIEQYF,TGTGCCAGCAGTGCGGGCATAGAGCAGTACTTC
-,TRBJ2-3,-,TRBV2,CASSDTSRRGTQYF,TGTGCCAGCAGTGATACCTCTAGACGGGGTACGCAGTATTTT
-,TRBJ2-2,few,TRBV29-1,CSVGGRVTSGELFF,TGCAGCGTTGGAGGCAGGGTAACGTCCGGGGAGCTGTTTTTT
-,TRBJ2-4,few,TRBV4-2,CASSQAVRRENKNIQYF,TGTGCCAGCAGCCAAGCCGTGCGCAGGGAGAACAAAAACATTCAGTACTTC
-,TRBJ1-5,few,TRBV30,CAWSVGPTQHF,TGTGCCTGGAGTGTCGGGCCGACCCAGCATTTT
-,TRBJ1-1,few,TRBV2,CASSGESGTEAFF,TGTGCCAGCAGTGGAGAATCAGGGACTGAAGCTTTCTTT
-,TRBJ2-2,-,TRBV7-2,CASSLVGSMGTGELFF,TGTGCCAGCAGCTTAGTGGGGAGTATGGGCACCGGGGAGCTGTTTTTT
TRBD2,TRBJ2-1,-,TRBV29-1,CSVKKLAGARSYNEQFF,TGCAGCGTAAAGAAACTAGCGGGAGCCCGCTCCTACAATGAGCAGTTCTTC
-,TRBJ1-2,few,TRBV25-1,CASSESAGLDYGYTF,TGTGCCAGCAGTGAATCGGCAGGGTTGGACTATGGCTACACCTTC
-,TRBJ2-1,-,TRBV11-3,CASSFGISRQFF,TGTGCCAGCAGCTTTGGAATTTCCAGGCAGTTCTTC
-,TRBJ1-1,few,TRBV18,CASSQEESTEAFF,TGTGCCAGCTCACAAGAAGAAAGCACTGAAGCTTTCTTT
TRBD1,TRBJ1-3,few,TRBV30,CAWSVGQGVGNTIYF,TGTGCCTGGAGTGTTGGACAGGGTGTCGGAAACACCATATATTTT
TRBD2,TRBJ2-1,few,TRBV4-3,CASSQDPSGSSYNEQFF,TGCGCCAGCAGCCAAGATCCTAGCGGGAGCTCCTACAATGAGCAGTTCTTC
TRBD1,TRBJ2-5,-,TRBV5-1,CASSLEAGQGAVKTQYF,TGCGCCAGCAGCTTGGAAGCTGGACAGGGGGCTGTAAAGACCCAGTACTTC
-,TRBJ2-1,-,TRBV5-6,CASSRWNEQFF,TGTGCCAGCAGCCGTTGGAATGAGCAGTTCTTC
-,TRBJ2-7,once,TRBV18,CASSPRNEQYF,TGTGCCAGCTCACCAAGAAACGAGCAGTACTTC
TRBD1,TRBJ1-3,-,TRBV28,CASSSQGADGNTIYF,TGTGCCAGCAGTTCTCAGGGGGCGGATGGAAACACCATATATTTT